This T cell receptor beta chain was recovered during a study of blood T cell repertoires in COVID-19. This clone turned up a few times. This CDR3 is 14 amino acids long. V was cut by 1 base and J by 4 bases, with 10 bases left in between. Germline V gene data show CDR1 as SGHAT and CDR2 as FQNNGV. Authors' processing steps: Quantification of nucleated cells was approximated via reference gene primer amplification. Some clones are missing from TCRdb's copy, which holds only in-frame ones; the method was immunoSEQ multiplex PCR. That table supplies the V and J calls and clone size; D and trimming were determined from the DNA. The table records about 36,000 clones, about nine tenths of them present only once.

The receptor was isolated from a man aged 60-69 years with acute or convalescent COVID-19. Material for sequencing was peripheral blood. The genes are TRBV11-2 and TRBJ1-2; TRBD1 might be the D (5 bases). This CDR3 is CASSLVGATYGYTF. Here the CDR3 DNA reads TGTGCCAGCAGCTTAGTTGGGGCGACCTATGGCTACACCTTC.